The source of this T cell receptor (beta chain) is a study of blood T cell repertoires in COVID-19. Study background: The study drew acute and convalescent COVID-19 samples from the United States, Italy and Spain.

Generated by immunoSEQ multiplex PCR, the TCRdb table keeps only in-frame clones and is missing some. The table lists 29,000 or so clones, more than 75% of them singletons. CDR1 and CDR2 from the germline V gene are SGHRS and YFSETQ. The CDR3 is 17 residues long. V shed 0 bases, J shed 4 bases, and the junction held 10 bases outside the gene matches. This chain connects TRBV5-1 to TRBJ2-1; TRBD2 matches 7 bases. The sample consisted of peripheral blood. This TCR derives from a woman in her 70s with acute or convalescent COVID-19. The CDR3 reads CASSLVMGGYGYNEQFF. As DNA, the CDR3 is TGCGCCAGCAGCTTGGTTATGGGGGGGTACGGATACAATGAGCAGTTCTTC.